The T cell receptor beta chain described here comes from a study of T and B cells in COVID-19 patients. Background on the study: The recovered cohort's median age was approximately 37 years, versus approximately 70 years in active infection.

BIOMED2 TRB-A/B primer pools were used in multiplex TRB PCR. TCRdb reprocessed the multiplex PCR reads via MiXCR and lists one record per CDR3 protein. The table records approximately 8,300 distinct CDR3 sequences, over 30% of them present only once. Trimming took 6 bases from V and 7 from J; bases not matched to a gene: 10. Germline CDR1 reads MNHEY; CDR2 reads SVGAGI. The CDR3 covers 16 residues. TRB was amplified from around 230-520 ng of blood genomic DNA. The TCR comes from a human donor with active COVID-19. The sequencing sample was made of blood. This chain links TRBV6-5 with TRBJ2-1; 12 bases align to TRBD2. CDR3 in DNA: TGTGCCAGCAGACTACCGGGACTAGCGGGTATTAATGAGCAGTTCTTC. Residues: CASRLPGLAGINEQFF.